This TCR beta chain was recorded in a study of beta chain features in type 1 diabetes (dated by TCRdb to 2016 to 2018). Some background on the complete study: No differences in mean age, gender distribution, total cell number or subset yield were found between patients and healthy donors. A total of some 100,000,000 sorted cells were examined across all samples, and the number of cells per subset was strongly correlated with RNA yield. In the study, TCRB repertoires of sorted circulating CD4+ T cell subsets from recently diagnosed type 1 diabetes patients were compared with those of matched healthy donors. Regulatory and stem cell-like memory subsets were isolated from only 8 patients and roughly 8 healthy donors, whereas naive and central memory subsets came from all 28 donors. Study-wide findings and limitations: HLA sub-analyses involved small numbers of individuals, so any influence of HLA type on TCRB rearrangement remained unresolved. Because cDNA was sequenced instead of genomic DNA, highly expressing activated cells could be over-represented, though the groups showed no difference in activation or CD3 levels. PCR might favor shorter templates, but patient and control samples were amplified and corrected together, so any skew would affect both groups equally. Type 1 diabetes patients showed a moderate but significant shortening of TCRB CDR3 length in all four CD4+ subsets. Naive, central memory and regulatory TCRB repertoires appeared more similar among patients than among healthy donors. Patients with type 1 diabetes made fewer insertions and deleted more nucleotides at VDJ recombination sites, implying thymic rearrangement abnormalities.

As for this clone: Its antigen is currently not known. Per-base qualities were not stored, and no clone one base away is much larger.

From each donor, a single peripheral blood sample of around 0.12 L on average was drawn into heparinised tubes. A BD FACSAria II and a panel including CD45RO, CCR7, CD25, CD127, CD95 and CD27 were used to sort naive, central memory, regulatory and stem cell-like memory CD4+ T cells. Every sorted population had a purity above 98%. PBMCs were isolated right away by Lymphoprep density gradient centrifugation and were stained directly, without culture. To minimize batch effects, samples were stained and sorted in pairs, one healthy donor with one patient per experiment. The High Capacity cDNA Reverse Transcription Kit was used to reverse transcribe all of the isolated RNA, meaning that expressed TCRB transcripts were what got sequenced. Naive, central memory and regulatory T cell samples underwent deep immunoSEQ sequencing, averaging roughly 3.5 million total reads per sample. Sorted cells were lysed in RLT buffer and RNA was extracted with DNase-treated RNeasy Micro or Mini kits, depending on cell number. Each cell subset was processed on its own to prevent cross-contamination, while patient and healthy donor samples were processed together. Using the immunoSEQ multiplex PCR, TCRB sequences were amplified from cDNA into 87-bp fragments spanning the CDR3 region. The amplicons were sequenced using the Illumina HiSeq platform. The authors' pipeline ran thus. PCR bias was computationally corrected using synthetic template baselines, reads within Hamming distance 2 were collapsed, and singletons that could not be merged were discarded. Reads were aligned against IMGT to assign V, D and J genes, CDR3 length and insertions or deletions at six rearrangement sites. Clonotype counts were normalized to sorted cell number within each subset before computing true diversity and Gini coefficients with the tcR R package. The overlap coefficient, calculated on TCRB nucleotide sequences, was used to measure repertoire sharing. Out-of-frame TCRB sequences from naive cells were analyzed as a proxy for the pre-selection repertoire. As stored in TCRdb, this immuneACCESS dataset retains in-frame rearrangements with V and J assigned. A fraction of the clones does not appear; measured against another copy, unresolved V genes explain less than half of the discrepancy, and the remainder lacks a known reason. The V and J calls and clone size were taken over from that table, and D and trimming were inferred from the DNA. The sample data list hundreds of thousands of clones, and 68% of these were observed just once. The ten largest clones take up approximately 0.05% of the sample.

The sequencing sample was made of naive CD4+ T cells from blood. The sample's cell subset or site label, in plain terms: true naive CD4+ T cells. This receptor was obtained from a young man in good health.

The CDR3 loop reads CASSVRDQSDTQYF. The sequenced DNA: TGTGCCAGCAGTGTCCGGGACCAATCAGATACGCAGTATTTT. This sequence uses TRBV2 and TRBJ2-3; the D call could be TRBD1 or TRBD2, with each sharing 5 bases. Looking up the germline V gene yields CDR1 SNHLY and CDR2 FYNNEI. Reading from cysteine to phenylalanine, the CDR3 counts 14 amino acids. The only DNA kept is the CDR3, 42 bases in frame from the first base. Trimming costs V 4 bases and J 4 bases, and their ends lie 12 bases apart.